Below, 28 T cell receptor beta chains from the same sample are listed, as sequenced in a study of human T cells and chemical hapten exposure. TCRdb reprocessed the RACE reads with MiXCR, giving one entry per CDR3 protein. Of about 57,000 distinct CDR3 sequences detected, about 9.6% appear once; the ten largest clones hold roughly 15%. Time point indicated: patch test 1, 2 weeks after DPC sensitization. The treatment: therapeutic diphenylcyclopropenone sensitization with weekly scalp DPC. The sample consisted of whole blood, taken in connection with sensitization to the hapten diphenylcyclopropenone (DPC). These receptors all come from a woman in her 40s with alopecia areata. Some clones in this sample may be carry-over from other donors' samples.

The V gene is TRBV6-6, the J gene TRBJ2-1, with D tentatively TRBD1 (6 bases). The germline V and J ends were trimmed by 7 bases and 2 bases, with 18 bases remaining between them. This CDR3 spans 16 amino acids. Germline CDR1 is MNHNY and CDR2 is SVGAGI (reference sequence). The CDR3 DNA reads TGTGCCAGCACCACACAGGGCAGGGGCACCTACAATGAGCAGTTCTTC. Translation gives CASTTQGRGTYNEQFF.

The rearrangement joins TRBV28 to TRBJ2-3; D might be TRBD2 (6 bases). V gave up 6 bases and J gave up 6 bases, with 16 bases separating them. CDR3 length: 14 residues. Germline CDR1 is MDHEN and CDR2 is SYDVKM. The CDR3 bases are TGTGCCAGCAGAATAGGAGGGGTTAGGGATACGCAGTATTTT. Translating gives CASRIGGVRDTQYF.

In its sample, this clonotype was seen many times. The V gene is TRBV6-6, the J gene TRBJ2-3; tentative D call: TRBD2 (5 bases). Germline-derived CDR1 and CDR2 are MNHNY and SVGAGI (reference sequence). The ends were cut back, 4 bases at V and 4 bases at J, with 12 bases in the middle. The CDR3 runs 14 residues. CDR3 nucleotides: TGTGCCAGCAGTTCCGGGAAAGAGGCAGATACGCAGTATTTT. Protein product: CASSSGKEADTQYF.

The gene calls are TRBV20-1 and TRBJ1-6, with unresolved D. This CDR3 has 13 residues. Germline V gives CDR1 DFQATT, CDR2 SNEGSKA (reference sequence). V was clipped by 2 bases and J by 6 bases, with 8 bases between them. The CDR3 region has the DNA TGCAGTGCTAGACAGCACCCTAATTCACCCCTCCACTTT. It is translated as CSARQHPNSPLHF.

Many counts were recorded for this clonotype. The gene calls are TRBV28 and TRBJ1-6; 9 bases map to TRBD1. The germline V gene encodes CDR1 MDHEN and CDR2 SYDVKM. The J segment lost 9 bases and the V segment lost 6 bases, leaving 9 bases of the junction unmatched. The CDR3 spans 15 residues. Here the CDR3 reads CASSSGQGGFSPLHF. CDR3 nucleotides: TGTGCCAGCAGCTCGGGACAGGGCGGTTTTTCACCCCTCCACTTT.

This chain joins TRBV29-1 and TRBJ1-4; D unclear. V was cut by 7 bases and J by 4 bases, with 13 bases left in between. Germline CDR1 reads SQVTM; CDR2 reads ANQGSEA. The CDR3 is 13 residues long. The CDR3 DNA sequence: TGCAGCGCCAGGAGACGGATTAATGAAAAACTGTTTTTT. Protein: CSARRRINEKLFF.

The table lists this clonotype with many counts. This chain joins TRBV3-1 and TRBJ2-5, with D maybe TRBD2 (6 bases). This CDR3 contains 15 residues. Trimming shortened V by 3 bases and J by 1 base, and 12 bases separated the two germline ends. Germline V gene data show CDR1 as LGHDT and CDR2 as YNNKEL (reference sequence). CDR3 in DNA: TGTGCCAGCAGCCAGGGTAGCGGCTTCCAAGAGACCCAGTACTTC. It yields the protein CASSQGSGFQETQYF.

This clonotype was picked up a small number of times. The chain has TRBV11-2 and TRBJ2-7; D is unresolved. In germline, CDR1 is SGHAT, CDR2 FQNNGV. V dropped 0 bases and J dropped 1 base, with 10 bases sitting between them. This CDR3 is 15 amino acids long. In DNA, the CDR3 is TGTGCCAGCAGCTTAGACGTGGGTGATTCCTACGAGCAGTACTTC. The encoded protein is CASSLDVGDSYEQYF. Looking up the rest from reference TRBV11-2 and TRBJ2-7 gives the full variable domain: EAGVAQSPRYKIIEKRQSVAFWCNPISGHATLYWYQQILGQGPKLLIQFQNNGVVDDSQLPKDRFSAERLKGVDSTLKIQPAKLEDSAVYLCASSLDVGDSYEQYFGPGTRLTVT.

This chain joins TRBV5-1 and TRBJ2-1; D is possibly TRBD2 (6 bases). Germline CDR1 reads SGHRS; CDR2 reads YFSETQ. V was trimmed by 1 base and J by 4 bases, leaving 12 bases between them. The CDR3 extends over 15 amino acids. In DNA, the CDR3 is TGCGCCAGCAGCTTGAGCCTAGCGCGGTACAATGAGCAGTTCTTC. Translating gives CASSLSLARYNEQFF.

The chain is built from TRBV20-1 and TRBJ2-2; D unresolved. The CDR3 totals 15 residues. Germline assignment: CDR1 DFQATT and CDR2 SNEGSKA (reference sequence). V was cut by 0 bases and J by 7 bases, with 15 bases left in between. CDR3 nucleotides: TGCAGTGCTAGAGATGATCACAAAGGGAACGGGGAGCTGTTTTTT. Protein: CSARDDHKGNGELFF.

This clonotype was seen many times. The chain links TRBV7-3 to TRBJ2-7; D unclear. The CDR3 length is 11 residues. V lost 9 bases and J lost 2, with 8 bases in between. Germline V CDR1 and CDR2: SGHTA, FQGTGA. The CDR3 sequence: CARPPPYEQYF. The CDR3 nucleotides read TGTGCCAGACCACCCCCCTACGAGCAGTACTTC.

There are many counts of this clonotype. The genes are TRBV7-2 and TRBJ2-6; perhaps TRBD1 as D (6 bases). This CDR3 comprises 17 residues. Germline V gene lookup returns CDR1 SGHTA and CDR2 FQGNSA. Trimming pared 4 bases from V and 0 bases from J, leaving 13 bases between. CDR3 in DNA: TGTGCCAGCAGCTCTCAGGGGCGTTACTCTGGGGCCAACGTCCTGACTTTC. It yields the protein CASSSQGRYSGANVLTF.

V is TRBV6-5 and J is TRBJ2-1; D might be TRBD1 (7 bases). Germline CDR1 MNHEY, CDR2 SVGAGI. The CDR3 consists of 14 residues. Deletions cut 7 bases from V and 3 bases from J, with 13 bases between. In nucleotides, the CDR3 is TGTGCCAGCACCCCGGGGGACAGCTACAATGAGCAGTTCTTC. Its translation is CASTPGDSYNEQFF.

In the case of this clonotype: This may be a read error: a much more frequent sequence differs by one nucleotide. This chain uses TRBV29-1 with TRBJ1-2; 7 nucleotides align to TRBD1. CDR3 size: 12 residues. V was clipped by 7 bases and J by 0 bases; unmatched bases: 2. Germline V gene data show CDR1 as SQVTM and CDR2 as ANQGSEA. The chain's CDR3 is CSATGPNYGYTF. As DNA, the CDR3 is TGCAGCGCGACAGGGCCTAACTATGGCTACACCTTC. Filled out from reference TRBV29-1 and TRBJ1-2, the complete variable domain reads SAVISQKPSRDICQRGTSLTIQCQVDSQVTMMFWYRQQPGQSLTLIATANQGSEATYESGFVIDKFPISRPNLTFSTLTVSNMSPEDSSIYLCSATGPNYGYTFGSGTRLTVV.

The V gene is TRBV7-2, the J gene TRBJ2-3, with D unresolved. Germline V gene lookup returns CDR1 SGHTA and CDR2 FQGNSA. V dropped 1 base and J dropped 5 bases, with 7 bases sitting between them. The CDR3 loop spans 13 amino acids. The CDR3 here is CASSLGAGDTQYF. The CDR3 nucleotides are TGTGCCAGCAGCTTAGGGGCTGGAGATACGCAGTATTTT.

The chain has TRBV27 and TRBJ2-1; 8 bases are shared with TRBD1. V lost 4 bases to trimming and J lost 7 bases; unmatched junction nucleotides: 3. Germline CDR1 MNHEY, CDR2 SMNVEV (reference sequence). The CDR3 length is 13 residues. CDR3 region: CASSSNRGNEQFF. The CDR3, as DNA: TGTGCCAGCAGTTCCAACAGGGGGAATGAGCAGTTCTTC.

This clonotype appeared many times. This chain uses TRBV5-1 with TRBJ1-3; the D is unclear. The CDR3 totals 16 residues. V was clipped by 4 bases and J by 0 bases, with 14 bases between them. Germline V gene sequence: CDR1 SGHRS, CDR2 YFSETQ. CDR3 in amino acids: CASSLEVITSGNTIYF. The CDR3 bases are TGCGCCAGCAGCCTGGAGGTCATAACCTCTGGAAACACCATATATTTT. Full variable domain (rest looked up from reference TRBV5-1 and TRBJ1-3): KAGVTQTPRYLIKTRGQQVTLSCSPISGHRSVSWYQQTPGQGLQFLFEYFSETQRNKGNFPGRFSGRQFSNSRSEMNVSTLELGDSALYLCASSLEVITSGNTIYFGEGSWLTVV.

Here the CDR3 DNA reads TGCAGCGTTGGCATGAGCACTGAAGCTTTCTTT. Protein product: CSVGMSTEAFF. The gene calls are TRBV29-1 and TRBJ1-1; D is unresolved. Germline V gene data show CDR1 as SQVTM and CDR2 as ANQGSEA. CDR3 length equals 11 residues. V lost 4 bases to trimming and J lost 4 bases, with 7 bases between them.

This clonotype was seen ten or more times. The chain has TRBV7-6 and TRBJ1-6; 8 bases match TRBD1. Per the germline V gene, CDR1 is SGHVS and CDR2 is FNYEAQ. The CDR3 length is 18 residues. Losses at the gene ends were 5 bases for V and 0 bases for J; bases not matched to a gene: 9. The CDR3 region has the DNA TGTGCCAGCAGCCCGACAGGGGACGCAAACTCCTATAATTCACCCCTCCACTTT. Translating it yields CASSPTGDANSYNSPLHF.

This clonotype was picked up many times. The V and J genes are TRBV4-1 and TRBJ1-2; 7 bases line up with TRBD1. Trimming took 6 bases from V and 8 from J; bases not matched to a gene: 9. CDR3 length equals 13 residues. Germline V lookup: CDR1 MGHRA, CDR2 YSYEKL. The CDR3 is CASSPDRDLGYTF. DNA for the CDR3: TGCGCCAGCAGTCCCGACAGGGATCTAGGCTACACCTTC.

This clonotype was counted at least ten times. The chain is built from TRBV20-1 and TRBJ1-1; D gene uncertain. Germline-derived CDR1 and CDR2 are DFQATT and SNEGSKA (reference sequence). The CDR3 contains 15 residues. Trimming removed 0 bases at V and 0 bases at J, with 11 bases between. Here the CDR3 reads CSARDRSSLNTEAFF. The CDR3 DNA is TGCAGTGCTAGAGATAGAAGCAGTTTGAACACTGAAGCTTTCTTT.

As concerns this clonotype: It may be a read error: a sequence one base away is much more abundant. This likely comes from a read error, as the CDR3 has no conserved phenylalanine or tryptophan at its end. No DNA is shown, since the ends of the CDR3 on it are uncertain; the CDR3 is the one TCRdb lists. The rearrangement links TRBV20-1 to TRBJ2-7. The length of the CDR3 is 11 amino acids, counting both ends. The germline V gene has CDR1 DFQATT and CDR2 SNEGSKA (reference sequence). CDR3 residues: CSASAQSLGYS.

This clonotype was observed many times. CDR3 DNA sequence: TGTGCCACCAGTGATTTGGCAGGGGACCACGGGGAGCTGTTTTTT. It encodes CATSDLAGDHGELFF. The chain combines TRBV24-1 with TRBJ2-2; TRBD1 is a possible D gene (6 bases). The CDR3 spans 15 residues. The ends were cut back, 0 bases at V and 7 bases at J, with 11 bases in the middle. Germline-derived CDR1 and CDR2 are KGHDR and SFDVKD.

This clonotype was detected ten times or more. J is TRBJ1-2 and V is TRBV29-1; 8 bases align to TRBD1. Germline V gene data show CDR1 as SQVTM and CDR2 as ANQGSEA. V gave up 4 bases and J gave up 3 bases; unmatched junction bases: 10. The CDR3 is made up of 15 amino acids. The CDR3 region has the DNA TGCAGCGTTGCATCCCGACAGGGGAAGGACTATGGCTACACCTTC. Translating gives CSVASRQGKDYGYTF.

This clonotype has just a few counts. The rearrangement joins TRBV9 to TRBJ2-2, with 9 bases aligning to TRBD2. The CDR3 is 16 residues long. V lost 7 bases to trimming and J lost 1 base; unmatched junction nucleotides: 8. From germline, CDR1 is SGDLS and CDR2 YYNGEE. The DNA for the CDR3 is TGTGCCAGCTCGGAGCGGGGGGCCCAGAACACCGGGGAGCTGTTTTTT. Translation gives CASSERGAQNTGELFF.

This clonotype was counted ten times or more. This rearrangement joins TRBV5-1 to TRBJ2-5; D unclear. There are 13 residues in the CDR3. Germline V gene lookup returns CDR1 SGHRS and CDR2 YFSETQ. Trimming took off 4 bases at V and 5 bases at J, with 12 bases between the two ends. DNA of the CDR3: TGCGCCAGCAGCCCCCCTCGTGCGGAGACCCAGTACTTC. It is translated as CASSPPRAETQYF.

This clonotype was recorded many times. The chain employs TRBV4-1 and TRBJ2-2; 7 nucleotides match TRBD2. Looked up from germline, CDR1 is MGHRA and CDR2 is YSYEKL. The CDR3 runs to 14 residues. The J segment lost 3 bases and the V segment lost 6 bases, leaving 4 bases of the junction unmatched. CDR3 nucleotide sequence: TGCGCCAGCAGTCGGGGGGAGGACACCGGGGAGCTGTTTTTT. Translated, it gives CASSRGEDTGELFF.

The sample holds many counts of this clonotype. The V call is TRBV7-3, the J call TRBJ2-5; the D call may be TRBD1 or TRBD2 (5 bases each). CDR1 SGHTA and CDR2 FQGTGA come from the germline V gene. The CDR3 spans 15 residues. V lost 1 base and J 2 bases, leaving 11 bases between the germline ends. The CDR3 DNA reads TGTGCCAGCAGCTTAAGAGGGGCAGAACAAGAGACCCAGTACTTC. Translating gives CASSLRGAEQETQYF.